The text below deals with one T cell receptor (beta chain). What antigen it recognizes has not been identified. No much larger clone is present one base from it, and per-base qualities are unavailable. Libraries were built with PCR. TCRdb shows the sequencer as Illumina HiSeq 2500. Molecular barcoding was employed in the preparation of TCR libraries, with unique molecular identifiers being used to normalize TCRbeta repertoire quantification. TCRdb cleaned the public reads at Q25 with fastp, built clones with MiXCR and kept in-frame beta chains. A single entry per CDR3 protein holds the most common genes and DNA from its merged rows. The sample table lists approximately 800,000 distinct CDR3 sequences, 16% of them with a count of one. The biggest ten clones account for around 5.3% of the sample. This sample was included in a study of T-cell reconstitution after alpha-beta-depleted transplantation in children (dated by TCRdb to between 2015 and 2016). Background on the whole study: Using TCR repertoire profiling, the study quantitatively followed how T-cell immune reconstitution unfolded in children after TCRalphabeta/CD19-depleted allogeneic hematopoietic cell transplantation. Points the paper makes about the study in general: Over the following months the frequencies of hyperexpanded clones went down, and after one year T-cell counts and TCRbeta diversity were mostly credited to newly produced T cells. In some patients, the high TCRbeta diversity seen at day 60 was put down to recipient T cells and intrathymic progenitors that had survived conditioning. The apparently early recovery of alphabetaT-cell counts about two months after transplant reportedly depended on only several hundred rapidly expanded clones that came from non-depleted graft cells.

The CDR3 runs 15 residues from the cysteine to the phenylalanine. Only the CDR3 part of the read is kept: 45 bases, read in frame from the first base. Trimming takes 0 bases from V and 4 bases from J, and the germline ends sit 13 bases apart. Taken from the germline V gene, the CDR1 and CDR2 loops are KGHSH and LQKENI. The treatment or condition label, as the study defines it: allogeneic hematopoietic cell transplantation with graft depleted of TCRalphabeta T cells and CD19 B cells. Transplant recipients were children who received TCRalphabeta/CD19-depleted allogeneic hematopoietic cell grafts. The source was PBMCs, mostly from graft donor cells, collected 360 days after TCRalphabeta/CD19-depleted stem cell transplant. In this chain, TRBV18 is recombined with TRBJ2-7; the D gene cannot be named for sure. The receptor was derived from a male patient younger than 18 who had a stem cell transplant for acute lymphoblastic leukemia, so the T cells may come from the graft donor. CDR3 protein: CASSPPNSMDYEQYF. The DNA sequence reads TGTGCCAGCTCACCACCGAATAGCATGGATTACGAGCAGTACTTC. The CDR3 plus the reference TRBV18 and TRBJ2-7 genes for the other parts give the full variable domain: NAGVMQNPRHLVRRRGQEARLRCSPMKGHSHVYWYRQLPEEGLKFMVYLQKENIIDESGMPKERFSAEFPKEGPSILRIQQVVRGDSAAYFCASSPPNSMDYEQYFGPGTRLTVT.